One sample yielded the 24 T cell receptor beta chains listed below, sequenced in a study of cytomegalovirus exposure and HLA in healthy donors. The primer mix had 60 Vbeta and 13 Jbeta primers. Clones were read by immunoSEQ multiplex PCR, and TCRdb kept only the in-frame ones, dropping some. The sample table includes roughly 60,000 clones. What was sequenced was PBMCs. These receptors were obtained from a male donor in good health and CMV-seronegative.

A word on this clone: Germline is not matched at one junction end, which may reflect a read error. The gene calls are TRBV4-3 and TRBJ2-1, with TRBD1 matching over 8 bases. The CDR3 spans 17 residues. The V gene's germline CDR1 is LGHNA and CDR2 YSLEER. The CDR3 protein is CASSLLIGQGSDNEQFF. DNA for the CDR3: TGCGCCAGCAGCCTTCTAATAGGACAGGGCTCCGACAATGAGCAGTTCTTC.

This chain joins TRBV7-8 and TRBJ2-5; 8 bases align to TRBD2. Germline loops: CDR1 SGHVS, CDR2 FQNEAQ. The ends lost 3 bases at V and 6 bases at J; junction bases unmatched: 6. The CDR3 sequence is 14 residues long. CDR3 protein: CASSFREGQKTQYF. Written as DNA, the CDR3 is TGTGCCAGCAGCTTCCGGGAGGGCCAGAAGACCCAGTACTTC.

The chain recombines TRBV9 with TRBJ2-3; TRBD1 might be the D (6 bases). CDR3 size: 15 residues. Deletions cut 3 bases from V and 2 bases from J, with 13 bases between. The germline gives CDR1 SGDLS, CDR2 YYNGEE. The CDR3 loop reads CASSGSTGPTDTQYF. The CDR3 DNA reads TGTGCCAGCAGCGGATCGACAGGCCCCACAGATACGCAGTATTTT.

This sequence joins TRBV7-9 and TRBJ2-3; D remains ambiguous. V lost 5 bases to trimming and J lost 4 bases, with 10 bases between them. The length of the CDR3 is 13 residues. Germline loops: CDR1 SEHNR, CDR2 FQNEAQ (reference sequence). CDR3 DNA sequence: TGTGCCAGCAGCCCCGTATCCCCAGATACGCAGTATTTT. As protein: CASSPVSPDTQYF.

The rearrangement links TRBV28 to TRBJ1-1, with 10 bases lining up with TRBD1. Per germline, CDR1 MDHEN and CDR2 SYDVKM. The CDR3 is 17 residues long. Trimming at V came to 5 bases and at J to 3 bases, leaving 12 bases not matched to a gene. The CDR3 region has the DNA TGTGCCAGCAGTCACCGGGACAGGGGAATTTTGGACACTGAAGCTTTCTTT. As protein: CASSHRDRGILDTEAFF.

V and J are TRBV6-5 and TRBJ2-7; 7 positions agree with TRBD1. CDR3 length: 13 amino acids. Trimming at V came to 5 bases and at J to 3 bases, leaving 4 bases not matched to a gene. Germline CDR1 reads MNHEY; CDR2 reads SVGAGI. CDR3 amino acids: CASSKTGSYEQYF. The CDR3 region has the DNA TGTGCCAGCAGTAAGACAGGGAGCTACGAGCAGTACTTC.

J is TRBJ2-3 and V is TRBV5-4; the match to TRBD2 covers 11 bases. CDR1 and CDR2 from the germline V gene are SGHNT and YYREEE (reference sequence). This CDR3 is 15 amino acids long. After removal of 4 bases from V and 7 bases from J, the junction contained 8 bases not matched to a gene. Here the CDR3 reads CASSEGLAGGYTQYF. Here the CDR3 DNA reads TGTGCCAGCAGCGAAGGACTAGCGGGCGGTTATACGCAGTATTTT.

The chain couples TRBV4-3 to TRBJ1-1; 7 bases map to TRBD1. With 0 bases clipped from V and 0 bases from J, the junction kept 7 bases outside the gene matches. CDR1 and CDR2 (germline): LGHNA, YSLEER. The CDR3 has 17 amino acids. CDR3 nucleotides: TGCGCCAGCAGCCAAGAGGGACAGTACGGACTGAACACTGAAGCTTTCTTT. Its translation is CASSQEGQYGLNTEAFF.

The chain carries TRBV20-1 and TRBJ2-5, with D possibly matching TRBD2 (5 bases). V was pared by 7 bases and J by 7 bases, with 13 bases between. This CDR3 is 11 amino acids long. Germline V lookup: CDR1 DFQATT, CDR2 SNEGSKA (reference sequence). The CDR3 region is CSGRASGTQYF. The CDR3 DNA reads as TGCAGTGGGCGGGCCAGCGGGACCCAGTACTTC.

This chain joins TRBV11-3 and TRBJ2-1, with 10 bases identical to TRBD2. CDR3 length: 15 amino acids. Germline V CDR1 and CDR2: SGHNT, YENEEA. The ends lost 3 bases at V and 10 bases at J; junction bases unmatched: 9. The CDR3 reads CASSLGSSGSEEQFF. The CDR3 nucleotides are TGTGCCAGCAGCTTGGGTTCTAGCGGGAGTGAAGAGCAGTTCTTC.

For this clone: Within the sample, other DNA sequences also encode this same CDR3. The gene calls are TRBV28 and TRBJ1-3; TRBD1 agrees at 7 bases. In germline, CDR1 is MDHEN, CDR2 SYDVKM. The CDR3 contains 16 residues. For the CDR3, the DNA is TGTCCACCGCCCAAGGGGGCAGTCGACTCCGGAAACACCATATATTTT. Its protein is CPPPKGAVDSGNTIYF. The full variable domain, its missing parts supplied by reference TRBV28 and TRBJ1-3, is DVKVTQSSRYLVKRTGEKVFLECVQDMDHENMFWYRQDPGLGLRLIYFSYDVKMKEKGDIPEGYSVSREKKERFSLILESASTNQTSMYLCPPPKGAVDSGNTIYFGEGSWLTVV.

The CDR3 sequence: CATSAQGNEQFF. The CDR3 DNA is TGTGCCACCAGCGCCCAGGGGAATGAGCAGTTCTTC. The chain recombines TRBV15 with TRBJ2-1, with D perhaps matching TRBD1 (6 bases). CDR1 LNHNV and CDR2 YYDKDF come from the germline V gene (reference sequence). V lost 5 bases and J lost 7, with 9 bases in between. The CDR3 runs to 12 residues.

This chain uses TRBV5-6 with TRBJ1-1; 7 nucleotides agree with TRBD1. Germline CDR1 SGHDT, CDR2 YYEEEE. The length of the CDR3 is 17 residues. The V gene end was trimmed by 4 bases and the J gene end by 1 base; junction bases not matched to a gene: 13. In nucleotides, the CDR3 is TGTGCCAGCAGCCTCCCCGCACTGACAGGGAAGAACACTGAAGCTTTCTTT. Amino acids: CASSLPALTGKNTEAFF.

The genes are TRBV5-4 and TRBJ2-7; weak D call: TRBD1 (5 bases). Trimming left V 3 bases short and J 1 base short, with 11 bases between. Germline loops: CDR1 SGHNT, CDR2 YYREEE (reference sequence). The length of the CDR3 is 14 residues. The DNA of the CDR3 is TGTGCCAGCAGCTACCTGACAGAGTCCTACGAGCAGTACTTC. Amino acid sequence: CASSYLTESYEQYF.

V usage is TRBV14 and J usage is TRBJ2-7, with D hard to call. V dropped 0 bases and J dropped 4 bases, with 4 bases sitting between them. CDR3 length: 12 amino acids. CDR1 and CDR2 (germline): SGHDN, FVKESK. The CDR3 is CASSQDRYEQYF. The CDR3 bases are TGTGCCAGCAGCCAAGACAGGTACGAGCAGTACTTC.

The chain employs TRBV6-6 and TRBJ2-1, with no clear D. The CDR3 sequence is 12 residues long. Trimming stripped 6 bases from V and 9 bases from J, with 12 bases between. Germline values: CDR1 MNHNY, CDR2 SVGAGI (reference sequence). The CDR3 DNA reads TGTGCCAGCAGCCCCTATAAGTCTGAGCAGTTCTTC. It translates to CASSPYKSEQFF.

The rearrangement uses TRBV18 and TRBJ2-5; D is possibly TRBD2 (5 bases). The CDR3 consists of 15 residues. Trimming removed 4 bases at V and 0 bases at J, with 12 bases between. Germline CDR1 and CDR2: KGHSH and LQKENI. The CDR3 protein is CASSRGIGYQETQYF. DNA for the CDR3: TGTGCCAGCTCACGAGGGATAGGGTACCAAGAGACCCAGTACTTC. Filled out from reference TRBV18 and TRBJ2-5, the complete variable domain reads NAGVMQNPRHLVRRRGQEARLRCSPMKGHSHVYWYRQLPEEGLKFMVYLQKENIIDESGMPKERFSAEFPKEGPSILRIQQVVRGDSAAYFCASSRGIGYQETQYFGPGTRLLVL.

This chain uses TRBV6-6 with TRBJ1-4; D uncertain. The CDR3 has 12 residues. With 8 bases removed from V and 6 bases from J, the gap between germline ends came to 10 bases. Looked up from germline, CDR1 is MNHNY and CDR2 is SVGAGI (reference sequence). For the CDR3, the DNA is TGTGCCAGCGCGTTTGGTGATGAAAAACTGTTTTTT. Amino acid sequence: CASAFGDEKLFF.

CDR3 protein: CASSQDGAGEGGELFF. The CDR3 nucleotides are TGTGCCAGCAGCCAAGACGGAGCGGGAGAGGGTGGGGAGCTGTTTTTT. The chain carries TRBV4-2 and TRBJ2-2; 8 bases are a match to TRBD2. V shed 0 bases, J shed 8 bases, and the junction held 8 bases outside the gene matches. The CDR3 has 16 residues. Looked up from germline, CDR1 is LGHNA and CDR2 is YNFKEQ.

In the case of this clone: The sample carries other DNA sequences with the same CDR3. The chain joins TRBV30 to TRBJ1-6, with 10 positions matching TRBD1. Germline V gene lookup returns CDR1 GTSNPN and CDR2 SVGIG (reference sequence). V lost 7 bases to trimming and J lost 7 bases; unmatched junction nucleotides: 1. The CDR3 contains 12 residues. The CDR3: CASGQGNSPLHF. Here the CDR3 DNA reads TGTGCCTCGGGACAGGGGAATTCACCCCTCCACTTT.

The chain recombines TRBV5-5 with TRBJ2-2; D gene unclear. Between the trimmed V and J ends, which lost 4 bases and 2 bases, there was a span of 12 bases. The CDR3 spans 15 residues. The germline V gene has CDR1 SGHKS and CDR2 YYEKEE (reference sequence). CDR3 nucleotide sequence: TGTGCCAGCAGCCCCGCTGGCGGTAACACCGGGGAGCTGTTTTTT. Its translation: CASSPAGGNTGELFF.

Note on this clone: The junction does not match germline at one end; this may be a read error. The rearrangement joins TRBV7-3 to TRBJ2-3, with 9 bases that match TRBD1. The V gene's germline CDR1 is SGHTA and CDR2 FQGTGA. CDR3 size: 15 residues. The CDR3 protein is CASSPGQGNTDKQYF. The CDR3, as DNA: TGTGCCAGCAGCCCCGGACAGGGGAATACAGATAAGCAGTATTTT.

Notes on this clone: At one boundary the junction diverges from the germline segment, which might be a read error. Other DNA sequences in the sample encode the same CDR3. This chain's CDR3 is CASSVRRGNSPLHF. The CDR3 DNA reads TGTGCCAGCAGCGTAAGGAGAGGAAATTCACCCCTACACTTT. The rearrangement joins TRBV9 to TRBJ1-6; no definite D call. Germline V gives CDR1 SGDLS, CDR2 YYNGEE. The length of the CDR3 is 14 residues.

The rearrangement joins TRBV14 to TRBJ2-7, with D tentatively TRBD1 (5 bases). Trimming removed 5 bases from V and 2 bases from J, with 16 bases in between. This CDR3 is built from 15 residues. CDR1 is SGHDN, CDR2 FVKESK, per germline. The CDR3 DNA sequence: TGTGCCAGCAGCGGGGCAGGTCATCGTACCTACGAGCAGTACTTC. Translated, it gives CASSGAGHRTYEQYF.